A single sample is the source of the 25 T cell receptor beta chains below, sequenced in a study of tumor-infiltrating lymphocytes in glioblastoma multiforme. Multiple V-beta primers and a C-beta primer amplified TCRB from RNA. TCRdb recomputed calls from the multiplex PCR reads with MiXCR, one row per CDR3 protein. The sample records almost 20,000 distinct CDR3 sequences, approximately 70% being singletons. Sequenced material: peripheral blood. Receptors were obtained from a male donor with glioblastoma.

This clonotype is a singleton in its sample. The chain recombines TRBV5-1 with TRBJ2-1; 8 nucleotides line up with TRBD2. The J segment lost 1 base and the V segment lost 1 base, leaving 1 base of the junction unmatched. There are 15 residues in the CDR3. In germline, CDR1 is SGHRS, CDR2 YFSETQ. The CDR3 region is CASSLTSGSYNEQFF. CDR3 in DNA: TGCGCCAGCAGCTTGACTAGCGGATCCTACAATGAGCAGTTCTTC.

Points on this clonotype: At one end the junction does not follow the germline gene, possibly because of a read error. The chain links TRBV4-1 to TRBJ1-6; D is uncertain. Germline V lookup: CDR1 MGHRA, CDR2 YSYEKL. This CDR3 spans 15 amino acids. In nucleotides, the CDR3 is TGCACCAGCCAAAGCCTGGCATCTGGGGTTTCACCGCTCCACTTT. It yields the protein CTSQSLASGVSPLHF.

The rearrangement joins TRBV11-2 to TRBJ2-2, with TRBD2 matching 7 bases. The J segment lost 3 bases and the V segment lost 5 bases, leaving 9 bases of the junction unmatched. The germline V gene encodes CDR1 SGHAT and CDR2 FQNNGV. The CDR3 consists of 16 residues. CDR3 bases: TGTGCCAGCAGCCAACTAGCGAGAGGGGACACCGGGGAGCTGTTTTTT. Amino acid sequence: CASSQLARGDTGELFF. The full variable domain, completed using reference TRBV11-2 and TRBJ2-2, is EAGVAQSPRYKIIEKRQSVAFWCNPISGHATLYWYQQILGQGPKLLIQFQNNGVVDDSQLPKDRFSAERLKGVDSTLKIQPAKLEDSAVYLCASSQLARGDTGELFFGEGSRLTVL.

The chain combines TRBV11-1 with TRBJ2-5; D might be TRBD1 (5 bases). V was clipped by 2 bases and J by 2 bases, with 12 bases between them. The CDR3 has 15 residues. Looked up from germline, CDR1 is SGHAT and CDR2 is FQDESV (reference sequence). CDR3 residues: CASSLKEAGQETQYF. Here the CDR3 DNA reads TGTGCCAGCAGCTTAAAAGAGGCAGGGCAAGAGACCCAGTACTTC.

The rearrangement joins TRBV20-1 to TRBJ2-7, with a possible D match to TRBD2 (6 bases). CDR3 size: 15 residues. CDR1 is DFQATT, CDR2 SNEGSKA, per germline (reference sequence). The V end was cut by 2 bases, the J end by 2 bases, with 16 bases between. The CDR3 spells CSARIPGTEAYEQYF. In DNA, the CDR3 is TGCAGTGCTAGAATCCCCGGGACTGAGGCCTACGAGCAGTACTTC.

As concerns this clonotype: One end of the junction is discordant with germline, which a read error may explain. This sequence joins TRBV5-6 and TRBJ2-3; weak D call: TRBD2 (7 bases). Germline V gene lookup returns CDR1 SGHDT and CDR2 YYEEEE. CDR3 length equals 15 residues. This chain's CDR3 is CVSSLGSGGADTQYF. The CDR3 bases are TGTGTCAGCAGCTTGGGGTCGGGGGGCGCGGATACGCAATATTTT. The variable domain in full, with the rest retrieved from reference TRBV5-6 and TRBJ2-3, is DAGVTQSPTHLIKTRGQQVTLRCSPKSGHDTVSWYQQALGQGPQFIFQYYEEEERQRGNFPDRFSGHQFPNYSSELNVNALLLGDSALYLCVSSLGSGGADTQYFGPGTRLTVL.

The rearrangement links TRBV11-2 to TRBJ1-6; 7 bases fit TRBD1. CDR1 and CDR2 from the germline V gene are SGHAT and FQNNGV. With 8 bases clipped from V and 10 bases from J, the junction kept 2 bases outside the gene matches. The CDR3 consists of 11 residues. CDR3 nucleotide sequence: TGTGCCAGCCAGGGGGAGTCACCCCTCCACTTT. Protein: CASQGESPLHF.

About this clonotype itself: Just one base apart from a much larger clone, this may be a read error. This rearrangement joins TRBV7-8 to TRBJ2-1; D perhaps matches TRBD2 (6 bases). The V gene lost 3 bases and the J gene lost 5 bases, with 14 bases spanning the gap. The CDR3 length is 15 residues. Germline-derived CDR1 and CDR2 are SGHVS and FQNEAQ. Here the CDR3 DNA reads TGTGCCAGCAGCTTTTGGAGGGCCGGGAACAATGAGCAGTTCTTC. Amino acid sequence: CASSFWRAGNNEQFF. The full variable domain, in which reference TRBV7-8 and TRBJ2-1 provide the parts outside the CDR3, is GAGVSQSPRYKVAKRGQDVALRCDPISGHVSLFWYQQALGQGPEFLTYFQNEAQLDKSGLPSDRFFAERPEGSVSTLKIQRTQQEDSAVYLCASSFWRAGNNEQFFGPGTRLTVL.

Comments on this clonotype: The junction does not match germline at one end; this may be a read error. This sequence joins TRBV11-2 and TRBJ2-2; D gene ambiguous. Germline V gene data show CDR1 as SGHAT and CDR2 as FQNNGV. The CDR3 extends over 14 amino acids. This CDR3 is CATSLCQTTGELFF. The CDR3, as DNA: TGTGCCACCAGCCTGTGTCAGACCACCGGGGAGCTGTTTTTT.

CDR3 residues: CSVEGLGYGYTF. The CDR3 DNA reads TGCAGCGTTGAAGGGCTGGGCTATGGCTACACCTTC. The chain has TRBV29-1 and TRBJ1-2; D is unclear. CDR1 and CDR2 from the germline V gene are SQVTM and ANQGSEA. Deletions cut 1 base from V and 4 bases from J, with 7 bases between. The CDR3 covers 12 residues.

V and J are TRBV29-1 and TRBJ2-2; 9 bases fit TRBD2. V was pared by 8 bases and J by 9 bases, with 7 bases of the junction left unmatched. This CDR3 spans 12 amino acids. Germline CDR1 and CDR2: SQVTM and ANQGSEA. The CDR3 nucleotides read TGCAGCACCGAGCGGGGGGCCTGGGAGCTGTTTTTT. Translation: CSTERGAWELFF.

The rearrangement uses TRBV11-2 and TRBJ1-1; perhaps TRBD1 as D (5 bases). The germline V gene has CDR1 SGHAT and CDR2 FQNNGV. This CDR3 is built from 15 residues. The V gene lost 2 bases and the J gene lost 5 bases, with 15 bases spanning the gap. CDR3 residues: CASSLFSAGRTEAFF. The DNA for the CDR3 is TGTGCCAGCAGCTTATTCTCGGCAGGGCGAACTGAAGCTTTCTTT.

Ten or more counts support this clonotype. The rearrangement links TRBV5-1 to TRBJ2-2; 10 bases map to TRBD2. CDR3 length equals 16 residues. V was pared by 0 bases and J by 3 bases, with 2 bases of the junction left unmatched. Germline values: CDR1 SGHRS, CDR2 YFSETQ. The CDR3: CASSLVLAGDTGELFF. The CDR3 DNA is TGCGCCAGCAGCTTGGTTCTAGCGGGAGACACCGGGGAGCTGTTTTTT. Variable domain in full (rest from reference TRBV5-1 and TRBJ2-2): KAGVTQTPRYLIKTRGQQVTLSCSPISGHRSVSWYQQTPGQGLQFLFEYFSETQRNKGNFPGRFSGRQFSNSRSEMNVSTLELGDSALYLCASSLVLAGDTGELFFGEGSRLTVL.

This clonotype was seen only a few times. Being one base from a much bigger clone, this may be a read error. The CDR3 is CASSGADEQYF. The CDR3 coding sequence is TGTGCCAGCAGCGGGGCCGACGAGCAGTACTTC. The chain has TRBV28 and TRBJ2-7; D is tentatively TRBD1 or TRBD2 (5 bases each). The CDR3 loop spans 11 amino acids. The germline V gene encodes CDR1 MDHEN and CDR2 SYDVKM. Trimming cost V 6 bases and J 5 bases, with 8 bases left between them.

V gene TRBV20-1 combines with J gene TRBJ2-7; D remains unclear. CDR1 is DFQATT and CDR2 is SNEGSKA in the germline V gene (reference sequence). V lost 0 bases and J 3 bases, leaving 12 bases between the germline ends. The CDR3 has 14 amino acids. The CDR3 nucleotides read TGCAGTGCTAGAGATCCTGTAATCGACTACGAGCAGTACTTC. Amino acids: CSARDPVIDYEQYF.

This clonotype was detected only a few times. The J gene is TRBJ2-1, the V gene TRBV12-3 or TRBV12-4, with 9 bases that match TRBD2. The CDR3 is made up of 14 amino acids. The V and J ends lost 7 bases and 6 bases, in that order; junction bases with no gene match: 7. CDR3 DNA: TGTGCCAGCAATTTTGCTAGCGGGATCAATGAGCAGTTCTTC. Protein product: CASNFASGINEQFF.

This chain uses TRBV6-6 with TRBJ2-7, with 11 bases identical to TRBD2. The germline V gene has CDR1 MNHNY and CDR2 SVGAGI (reference sequence). J was trimmed by 0 bases and V by 6 bases; bases with no gene match: 1. The CDR3 extends over 14 amino acids. CDR3 protein: CASRGTSGSYEQYF. For the CDR3, the DNA is TGTGCCAGCAGGGGGACTAGCGGCTCCTACGAGCAGTACTTC.

A word on this clonotype: A much larger clone lies one base from this, so it may be a read error. Because the CDR3 is missing its conserved closing phenylalanine or tryptophan, this is likely a read error. This rearrangement joins TRBV7-9 to TRBJ2-7; D is undetermined. The CDR3 extends over 11 amino acids. Trimming left V 4 bases short and J 7 bases short, with 8 bases between. CDR1 is SEHNR, CDR2 FQNEAQ, per germline (reference sequence). The chain's CDR3 is CASSWGGEQYS. CDR3 DNA sequence: TGTGCCAGCAGCTGGGGTGGGGAGCAGTACTCC.

Note on this clonotype: A much larger clone differs by one base, so this may be a read error. This chain uses TRBV5-1 with TRBJ2-2; D gene ambiguous. Per germline, CDR1 SGHRS and CDR2 YFSETQ. This CDR3 region has 14 residues. Trimming left V 0 bases short and J 1 base short, with 4 bases between. CDR3 residues: CASSLGVNTGELFF. The CDR3 DNA reads TGCGCCAGCAGCTTGGGCGTGAACACCGGGGAGCTGTTTTTT.

This clonotype was found once. The V gene is TRBV11-2, the J gene TRBJ2-3; 12 bases map to TRBD2. Germline V gene lookup returns CDR1 SGHAT and CDR2 FQNNGV. Trimming cost V 0 bases and J 4 bases; bases outside gene matches: 5. The CDR3 runs to 17 residues. CDR3 residues: CASSLELAGGAPDTQYF. The CDR3 DNA sequence: TGTGCCAGCAGCTTAGAACTAGCGGGAGGAGCCCCAGATACGCAGTATTTT.

CDR3 sequence reads: CAISDRDSLYEQYF. In DNA form, the CDR3 reads TGTGCCATCAGTGACCGGGACAGTCTCTACGAGCAGTACTTC. V and J are TRBV10-3 and TRBJ2-7; 7 nucleotides match TRBD1. The V segment lost 3 bases and the J segment 3 bases; nucleotides outside the gene matches: 5. CDR3 length: 14 amino acids. CDR1 is ENHRY, CDR2 SYGVKD, per germline.

V is TRBV11-2 and J is TRBJ2-2, with 12 bases fitting TRBD1. Trimming removed 5 bases from V and 8 bases from J; junction bases left unmatched: 6. This CDR3 has 15 residues. Germline values: CDR1 SGHAT, CDR2 FQNNGV. Here the CDR3 reads CASSPGTGGRGELFF. As DNA, the CDR3 is TGTGCCAGCAGCCCCGGGACAGGGGGCAGAGGGGAGCTGTTTTTT.

This sequence joins TRBV20-1 and TRBJ1-1; D not resolved. CDR1 and CDR2 from the germline V gene are DFQATT and SNEGSKA (reference sequence). The germline V and J ends were trimmed by 7 bases and 7 bases, with 19 bases remaining between them. The CDR3 is made up of 13 amino acids. CDR3 sequence reads: CSVTWSWGIEAFF. Written as DNA, the CDR3 is TGCAGTGTTACCTGGTCGTGGGGAATTGAAGCTTTCTTT.

The chain links TRBV20-1 to TRBJ1-1, with D possibly being TRBD1 (5 bases). The V gene's germline CDR1 is DFQATT and CDR2 SNEGSKA (reference sequence). The CDR3 totals 13 residues. The CDR3 loop is CNALLDRSTEAFF. DNA of the CDR3: TGCAATGCCTTACTAGACAGAAGCACTGAAGCTTTCTTT.

Details on this clonotype: This CDR3 fails to terminate in the conserved phenylalanine or tryptophan, so it likely reflects a read error. The gene calls are TRBV11-2 and TRBJ2-7; 7 bases are shared with TRBD2. CDR1 is SGHAT, CDR2 FQNNGV, per germline. CDR3 size: 15 residues. The chain's CDR3 is CATSLDRGLGREQYL. As DNA, the CDR3 is TGTGCCACCAGCTTAGACCGAGGACTAGGGCGCGAGCAGTACCTC.